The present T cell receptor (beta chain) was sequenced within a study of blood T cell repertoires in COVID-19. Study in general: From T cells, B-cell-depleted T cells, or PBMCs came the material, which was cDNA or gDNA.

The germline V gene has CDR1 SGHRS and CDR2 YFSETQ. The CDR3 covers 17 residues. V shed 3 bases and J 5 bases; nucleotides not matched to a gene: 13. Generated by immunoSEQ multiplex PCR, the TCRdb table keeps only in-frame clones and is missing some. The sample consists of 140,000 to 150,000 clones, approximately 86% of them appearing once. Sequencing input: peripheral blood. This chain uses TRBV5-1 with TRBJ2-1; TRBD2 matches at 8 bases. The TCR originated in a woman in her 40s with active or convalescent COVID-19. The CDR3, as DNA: TGCGCCAGCAGCTCAGGTCTGCGCGGGGGGCCGCACAATGAGCAGTTCTTC. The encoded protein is CASSSGLRGGPHNEQFF.